This TCR beta chain was identified in a study of blood T cells in healthy people across ages. Donors gave 9 to 10 milliliters of peripheral blood apiece. The CDR3 runs 14 residues. Unmatched junction bases numbered 11, after V lost 10 bases and J lost 2 bases. Germline CDR1 MDHEN, CDR2 SYDVKM. Alongside a J-beta primer mix, a sample-barcoded 5' primer served in a second PCR lasting roughly 7 to 11 cycles. TCRdb reanalysed the 5' RACE reads using MiXCR and keeps one entry per CDR3 protein. The sample records some 920,000 distinct CDR3 sequences, 51% being singletons. Sequenced input: blood. The chain couples TRBV28 to TRBJ2-7; 7 bases are shared with TRBD1. The TCR comes from a woman aged 55-70 years in good health. For the CDR3, the DNA is TGTGCCAACCCCCCCGGACAGGTACCCTACGAGCAGTACTTC. Protein sequence: CANPPGQVPYEQYF.